This T cell receptor (beta chain) comes out of a study of OX40 agonist ivuxolimab in advanced cancers. Study information: Of the participants, under 50% had some prior anti-PD-1, anti-PD-L1 or anti-CTLA-4 therapy, which was allowed. Study results and limitations: Antigen specificity was not determined for the expanded peripheral T cells.

This table comes from immunoSEQ multiplex PCR, and its TCRdb copy is limited to in-frame clones, with some not included. The table shows some 58,000 clones, with around four fifths occurring only once. In germline, CDR1 is MGHDK, CDR2 SYGVNS. The CDR3 contains 15 residues. V was cut by 1 base and J by 8 bases, with 15 bases left in between. Worth noting for this clone: Its cognate antigen is unknown.

The sequence derives from an adult with an advanced solid tumor such as melanoma, head and neck, liver or kidney cancer. The genes are TRBV25-1 and TRBJ2-1, with D tentatively TRBD2 (5 bases). This specimen consisted of CD4+ or CD8+ T cells sorted from blood, obtained in a trial of the OX40 agonist ivuxolimab. CDR3 residues: CASSEWERQDDEQFF. CDR3 DNA sequence: TGTGCCAGCAGTGAATGGGAGCGCCAGGACGATGAGCAGTTCTTC. The variable domain in full, completed from reference TRBV25-1 and TRBJ2-1, reads EADIYQTPRYLVIGTGKKITLECSQTMGHDKMYWYQQDPGMELHLIHYSYGVNSTEKGDLSSESTVSRIRTEHFPLTLESARPSHTSQYLCASSEWERQDDEQFFGPGTRLTVL.